Listed below are T cell receptor beta chains from one sample, sequenced in a study of blood T cell repertoires in COVID-19. TCRdb's table, derived via immunoSEQ multiplex PCR, lists solely in-frame clones and lacks some. The sample includes approximately 470,000 clones, about nine tenths of them seen just once. The sequenced sample was PBMCs or T cells enriched from blood (not recorded which). These receptors came from a woman under 30 who had recovered from COVID-19. The CDR3 runs from the conserved cysteine through the conserved F or W. A D gene is named only where the DNA matches it firmly. The size of a clone is reported for some rows only, either as once, few or many, or as a class for expanded clones.

cdr3_aa,cdr3_nt,j_call,v_call,d_call,clone_size
CASSPLSGSEAFF,TGCGCCAGCAGCCCCCTCTCCGGGTCCGAAGCTTTCTTT,TRBJ1-1,TRBV5-1,-,-
CASSLNPTGAYEQYF,TGCGCCAGCAGCTTAAATCCAACAGGGGCCTACGAGCAGTACTTC,TRBJ2-7,TRBV5-1,TRBD1,-
CASSHGYGYTF,TGTGCCAGCAGCCACGGCTATGGCTACACCTTC,TRBJ1-2,TRBV9,-,-
CASVAERRDIQYF,TGTGCCAGCGTAGCGGAGCGGAGGGACATTCAGTACTTC,TRBJ2-4,TRBV2,-,-
CATSRVILAGPPYNEQFF,TGTGCCACCAGCAGAGTGATCTTAGCGGGGCCCCCATACAATGAGCAGTTCTTC,TRBJ2-1,TRBV15,TRBD2,-
CASSTQGPNTEAFF,TGTGCCAGCAGTACACAGGGGCCAAACACTGAAGCTTTCTTT,TRBJ1-1,TRBV2,TRBD1,-
CASRGRASTGELFF,TGTGCCTCAAGAGGCAGGGCTTCCACCGGGGAGCTGTTTTTT,TRBJ2-2,TRBV2,-,-
CSVVGREAFF,TGCAGCGTTGTAGGGAGGGAAGCTTTCTTT,TRBJ1-1,TRBV29-1,-,-
CASSPPGGQPQHF,TGTGCCAGCAGCCCCCCGGGTGGTCAGCCCCAGCATTTT,TRBJ1-5,TRBV7-6,-,-
CASSLEGQGIGELFF,TGCGCCAGCAGCTTGGAAGGACAGGGGATCGGGGAGCTGTTTTTT,TRBJ2-2,TRBV5-1,TRBD1,once
CASSPSYGTSHYNEQFF,TGTGCCAGCAGCCCGTCCTACGGGACTAGCCACTACAATGAGCAGTTCTTC,TRBJ2-1,TRBV7-2,TRBD2,-
CASRPYDRIEAFF,TGTGCCAGCAGACCCTATGACAGAATTGAAGCTTTCTTT,TRBJ1-1,TRBV28,-,-
CASSFSGGAYEQFF,TGTGCCAGCAGCTTTAGCGGGGGGGCTTATGAGCAGTTCTTC,TRBJ2-1,TRBV7-9,TRBD2,-
CASSSGGTEQFF,TGTGCCAGTTCGAGTGGGGGCACTGAGCAGTTCTTC,TRBJ2-1,TRBV18,-,-
CASSLAGSSYNSPLHF,TGCGCCAGCAGCTTGGCGGGGAGCTCCTATAATTCACCCCTCCACTTT,TRBJ1-6,TRBV5-1,-,-
CAISTPGQGHYEQYF,TGTGCCATCAGTACCCCGGGACAGGGGCACTACGAGCAGTACTTC,TRBJ2-7,TRBV10-3,TRBD1,-
CSVESGTGAFYEQYF,TGCAGCGTTGAAAGCGGGACAGGGGCCTTCTACGAGCAGTACTTC,TRBJ2-7,TRBV29-1,TRBD1,-